These 23 T cell receptor beta chains were sequenced from one sample in a study of cytomegalovirus exposure and HLA in healthy donors. The PCR had 60 Vbeta and 13 Jbeta primers. The assay was immunoSEQ multiplex PCR, and TCRdb's table has in-frame clones only and misses some. The table for this sample gives 150,000 to 200,000 clones. Specimen: PBMCs. The receptor source for this set is a woman under 30 in good health and CMV-seropositive.

This CDR3 is CASSQDPNQGRYSEAFF. The CDR3 region has the DNA TGCGCCAGCAGCCAAGACCCAAATCAGGGTAGGTATTCTGAAGCTTTCTTT. The chain employs TRBV4-3 and TRBJ1-1; possible D gene TRBD1, 5 bases. Trimming stripped 0 bases from V and 6 bases from J, with 20 bases between. The CDR3 totals 17 residues. The germline CDR1 and CDR2 sequences are LGHNA and YSLEER.

This chain joins TRBV6-5 and TRBJ2-2; D is ambiguous. CDR3 length equals 14 residues. Germline CDR1 is MNHEY and CDR2 is SVGAGI. The V end was cut by 5 bases, the J end by 4 bases, with 11 bases between. CDR3 in DNA: TGTGCCAGCAGTACCGGTCTTATCACCGGGGAGCTGTTTTTT. It specifies CASSTGLITGELFF.

V usage is TRBV20-1 and J usage is TRBJ2-1; D remains ambiguous. Trimming stripped 5 bases from V and 8 bases from J, with 7 bases between. Germline CDR1 is DFQATT and CDR2 is SNEGSKA (reference sequence). The CDR3 covers 10 residues. CDR3 sequence (DNA): TGCAGTGCTGCTAGTGATGAGCAGTTCTTC. Its protein product is CSAASDEQFF.

This sequence joins TRBV2 and TRBJ2-2, with 9 bases identical to TRBD1. The CDR3 runs to 15 residues. From germline, CDR1 is SNHLY and CDR2 FYNNEI. The trim removed 7 bases at V and 2 bases at J, leaving 5 bases unmatched. The DNA of the CDR3 is TGTGCCAGCACCGGACAGGGGTTAAACACCGGGGAGCTGTTTTTT. Translation gives CASTGQGLNTGELFF.

This chain links TRBV28 with TRBJ2-1, with D tentatively TRBD1 (5 bases). Germline V gene data show CDR1 as MDHEN and CDR2 as SYDVKM. There are 15 residues in the CDR3. The V gene lost 6 bases and the J gene lost 0 bases, with 12 bases spanning the gap. The CDR3 nucleotides read TGTGCCAGCAGCCCCGACAGAAGCTCCTACAATGAGCAGTTCTTC. It is translated as CASSPDRSSYNEQFF. The entire variable domain, with the rest obtained from reference TRBV28 and TRBJ2-1, is as follows: DVKVTQSSRYLVKRTGEKVFLECVQDMDHENMFWYRQDPGLGLRLIYFSYDVKMKEKGDIPEGYSVSREKKERFSLILESASTNQTSMYLCASSPDRSSYNEQFFGPGTRLTVL.

The chain links TRBV10-3 to TRBJ2-7, with 9 bases matching TRBD1. Looked up from germline, CDR1 is ENHRY and CDR2 is SYGVKD. V gave up 4 bases and J gave up 0 bases; unmatched junction bases: 13. This CDR3 spans 18 amino acids. The CDR3 sequence is CAISGRTGANPFSYEQYF. Written as DNA, the CDR3 is TGTGCCATCAGTGGTCGGACAGGGGCGAACCCGTTCTCCTACGAGCAGTACTTC.

This chain connects TRBV25-1 to TRBJ1-4, with 9 bases aligning to TRBD1. Germline-derived CDR1 and CDR2 are MGHDK and SYGVNS. V was pared by 8 bases and J by 8 bases, with 12 bases of the junction left unmatched. The CDR3 spans 15 residues. CDR3 residues: CASGYPQGAEEKLFF. CDR3 sequence (DNA): TGTGCCAGCGGCTACCCACAGGGGGCCGAAGAAAAACTGTTTTTT. The full variable domain, its missing parts supplied by reference TRBV25-1 and TRBJ1-4, is EADIYQTPRYLVIGTGKKITLECSQTMGHDKMYWYQQDPGMELHLIHYSYGVNSTEKGDLSSESTVSRIRTEHFPLTLESARPSHTSQYLCASGYPQGAEEKLFFGSGTQLSVL.

The CDR3 DNA reads TGTGCCAGCAGCCCCGCGGGCCCAAATCAGCCCCAGCATTTT. Protein product: CASSPAGPNQPQHF. The J gene is TRBJ1-5, the V gene TRBV7-2; D uncertain. There are 14 residues in the CDR3. Germline V gene sequence: CDR1 SGHTA, CDR2 FQGNSA. V was shortened by 5 bases and J by 4 bases, with 12 bases between the two germline ends. Full variable domain (rest looked up from reference TRBV7-2 and TRBJ1-5): GAGVSQSPSNKVTEKGKDVELRCDPISGHTALYWYRQSLGQGLEFLIYFQGNSAPDKSGLPSDRFSAERTGGSVSTLTIQRTQQEDSAVYLCASSPAGPNQPQHFGDGTRLSIL.

The V gene is TRBV2, the J gene TRBJ2-2, with 9 bases identical to TRBD2. Germline V gene sequence: CDR1 SNHLY, CDR2 FYNNEI. V lost 3 bases to trimming and J lost 2 bases; unmatched junction nucleotides: 10. CDR3 size: 18 residues. DNA of the CDR3: TGTGCCAGCAGTGATAAGGGGCGGGAGGGTCCCAACACCGGGGAGCTGTTTTTT. This codes for CASSDKGREGPNTGELFF. The variable domain in full, completed from reference TRBV2 and TRBJ2-2, reads EPEVTQTPSHQVTQMGQEVILRCVPISNHLYFYWYRQILGQKVEFLVSFYNNEISEKSEIFDDQFSVERPDGSNFTLKIRSTKLEDSAMYFCASSDKGREGPNTGELFFGEGSRLTVL.

The chain employs TRBV6-6 and TRBJ2-3; the match to TRBD1 covers 10 bases. In germline, CDR1 is MNHNY, CDR2 SVGAGI (reference sequence). V trimming: 6 bases; J trimming: 5 bases; junction bases outside the gene matches: 11. This CDR3 spans 16 amino acids. The CDR3 spells CASSRLTGGGGDTQYF. The DNA of the CDR3 is TGTGCCAGCAGCCGTCTGACAGGGGGCGGGGGAGATACGCAGTATTTT.

The chain carries TRBV9 and TRBJ2-3; 16 bases fit TRBD2. V lost 4 bases, J lost 6 bases, and 8 bases stayed unmatched. The germline CDR1 and CDR2 sequences are SGDLS and YYNGEE. The length of the CDR3 is 17 residues. CDR3 protein: CASSSGTSGGARDTQYF. CDR3 DNA sequence: TGTGCCAGCAGCTCCGGGACTAGCGGGGGGGCCAGGGATACGCAGTATTTT.

This sequence joins TRBV6-6 and TRBJ2-7; D perhaps matches TRBD2 (5 bases). Germline loops: CDR1 MNHNY, CDR2 SVGAGI (reference sequence). The CDR3 runs 16 residues. Trimming took off 4 bases at V and 4 bases at J, with 20 bases between the two ends. The DNA of the CDR3 is TGTGCCAGCAGTTCAATCGACCGAGGACTGAGGTACGAGCAGTACTTC. Its translation is CASSSIDRGLRYEQYF.

V is TRBV5-1 and J is TRBJ2-1, with TRBD2 matching over 12 bases. Germline V gives CDR1 SGHRS, CDR2 YFSETQ. The CDR3 totals 14 residues. V gave up 2 bases and J gave up 7 bases; unmatched junction bases: 1. The CDR3 protein is CASSFLAGGNEQFF. CDR3 DNA: TGCGCCAGCAGCTTCCTAGCGGGAGGGAATGAGCAGTTCTTC.

V is TRBV6-5 and J is TRBJ1-3; TRBD1 aligns across 7 bases. Germline V gene sequence: CDR1 MNHEY, CDR2 SVGAGI. The trim removed 2 bases at V and 0 bases at J, leaving 4 bases unmatched. The CDR3 extends over 16 amino acids. CDR3 loop: CASSYTGVISGNTIYF. Here the CDR3 DNA reads TGTGCCAGCAGTTACACAGGGGTAATCTCTGGAAACACCATATATTTT.

The genes are TRBV10-3 and TRBJ2-1; TRBD1 is a possible D gene (6 bases). Trimming removed 11 bases at V and 0 bases at J, with 17 bases between. The CDR3 is 15 residues long. In germline, CDR1 is ENHRY, CDR2 SYGVKD. CDR3 in DNA: TGTGCCGTTAGGGGACATGAGAGCTCCTACAATGAGCAGTTCTTC. Its protein product is CAVRGHESSYNEQFF.

The V call is TRBV2, the J call TRBJ1-2; 7 positions agree with TRBD1. J was trimmed by 2 bases and V by 4 bases; bases with no gene match: 1. Germline-derived CDR1 and CDR2 are SNHLY and FYNNEI. The CDR3 totals 13 residues. The CDR3 sequence is CASSVGQNYGYTF. Written as DNA, the CDR3 is TGTGCCAGCAGTGTGGGACAGAACTATGGCTACACCTTC.

The chain has TRBV7-2 and TRBJ1-4, with D perhaps matching TRBD1 (5 bases). CDR1 is SGHTA and CDR2 is FQGNSA in the germline V gene. This CDR3 is built from 15 residues. V lost 3 bases, J lost 3 bases, and 11 bases lay in between. CDR3 in DNA: TGTGCCAGCAGCTTGGGGCCGAGATCTAATGAAAAACTGTTTTTT. Translated, it gives CASSLGPRSNEKLFF.

The gene calls are TRBV7-2 and TRBJ2-7; 11 bases align to TRBD2. With V trimmed by 5 bases and J by 0 bases, 6 bases remained unmatched. Per the germline V gene, CDR1 is SGHTA and CDR2 is FQGNSA. The CDR3 is made up of 16 amino acids. Here the CDR3 DNA reads TGTGCCAGCAGCCCTTATAGCGGGGGGGCCTCCTACGAGCAGTACTTC. Its translation is CASSPYSGGASYEQYF.

The chain carries TRBV19 and TRBJ1-5, with TRBD1 as a possible D gene (6 bases). The CDR3 runs 15 residues. V was clipped by 4 bases and J by 7 bases, with 17 bases between them. Germline V lookup: CDR1 LNHDA, CDR2 SQIVND (reference sequence). DNA of the CDR3: TGTGCCAGTAGTAGGTACCAGGGGTACAGGCAGCCCCAGCATTTT. It encodes CASSRYQGYRQPQHF.

V gene TRBV4-1 combines with J gene TRBJ1-4, with 9 bases identical to TRBD1. The J segment lost 7 bases and the V segment lost 0 bases, leaving 3 bases of the junction unmatched. The CDR3 totals 15 residues. The germline V gene encodes CDR1 MGHRA and CDR2 YSYEKL. The CDR3 sequence is CASSQEQGASEKLFF. In DNA form, the CDR3 reads TGCGCCAGCAGCCAAGAACAGGGGGCAAGTGAAAAACTGTTTTTT.

The genes are TRBV10-3 and TRBJ1-6; no firm D call. V dropped 0 bases and J dropped 9 bases, with 18 bases sitting between them. The germline CDR1 and CDR2 sequences are ENHRY and SYGVKD. CDR3 size: 17 residues. The CDR3 spells CAISESIARLPGSPLHF. DNA of the CDR3: TGTGCCATCAGTGAGTCGATAGCGCGCCTGCCTGGTTCACCCCTCCACTTT.

This chain links TRBV9 with TRBJ2-3; 14 bases match TRBD2. Trimming removed 7 bases from V and 3 bases from J; junction bases left unmatched: 4. Germline V lookup: CDR1 SGDLS, CDR2 YYNGEE. The CDR3 length is 15 residues. Here the CDR3 reads CASQRTSGRTDTQYF. CDR3 DNA sequence: TGTGCCAGCCAAAGGACTAGCGGGAGGACAGATACGCAGTATTTT. The variable domain in full, with the rest retrieved from reference TRBV9 and TRBJ2-3, is DSGVTQTPKHLITATGQRVTLRCSPRSGDLSVYWYQQSLDQGLQFLIQYYNGEERAKGNILERFSAQQFPDLHSELNLSSLELGDSALYFCASQRTSGRTDTQYFGPGTRLTVL.

The chain employs TRBV18 and TRBJ2-5; 7 nucleotides line up with TRBD1. From germline, CDR1 is KGHSH and CDR2 LQKENI. The CDR3 runs 14 residues. Unmatched junction bases numbered 6, after V lost 6 bases and J lost 2 bases. The CDR3 DNA follows: TGTGCCAGCTCCCCGGGACAGACACAAGAGACCCAGTACTTC. Translating it yields CASSPGQTQETQYF.